The rows below give T cell receptor beta chains drawn from one sample of a study of T-cell reconstitution after alpha-beta-depleted transplantation in children. One entry per CDR3 protein results from TCRdb running MiXCR on the PCR reads. This table has 250,000 to 400,000 distinct CDR3 sequences, roughly 25% appearing once. Source: PBMCs, mostly from graft donor cells, taken 180 days after TCRalphabeta/CD19-depleted stem cell transplant. These receptors were collected from a male patient under 18 who had a stem cell transplant for acute lymphoblastic leukemia, so the T cells may come from the graft donor. CDR3s include the opening cysteine and the closing phenylalanine or tryptophan. The order of the fields is clone size, CDR3 length, D gene, V gene, J gene, CDR3 DNA, CDR3 protein. The D gene is left open where the match is weak. Clone size is not always given. Where it is, it says once, few, many or a class for expanded clones.

>few|14|TRBD2|TRBV7-9|TRBJ2-7
TGTGCCAGCAGCGCCGCTAGCGGGAACTACGAGCAGTACTTC
CASSAASGNYEQYF
>few|14|TRBD1|TRBV4-1|TRBJ1-2
TGCGCCACTACCACCGGCCGGGACAGCTATGGCTACACCTTC
CATTTGRDSYGYTF
>few|15|TRBD2|TRBV7-8|TRBJ2-1
TGTGCCAGCAGCTTAGCGGGGCTAGCGGACAATGAGCAGTTCTTC
CASSLAGLADNEQFF
>once|16|.|TRBV12-3/TRBV12-4|TRBJ1-3
TGTGCCAGCAGTTTCAGGCTGTTGAGCTCTGGAAACACCATATATTTT
CASSFRLLSSGNTIYF
>few|15|TRBD1|TRBV12-3/TRBV12-4|TRBJ2-3
TGTGCCAGCAGTTTTGGACAGGGGAGAACAGATACGCAGTATTTT
CASSFGQGRTDTQYF
>.|16|TRBD1|TRBV2|TRBJ2-7
TGTGCCAGCAGTGCGGACAGGGCGAGGGGGGTCTACGAGCAGTACTTC
CASSADRARGVYEQYF
>many|13|.|TRBV12-3/TRBV12-4|TRBJ2-1
TGTGCCAGCGGAGGGAGCTCCTACAATGAGCAGTTCTTC
CASGGSSYNEQFF
>.|17|TRBD2|TRBV3-1|TRBJ2-2
TGTGCCAGCAGCCAAGAGCTCCCTAGCGGGAACACCGGGGAGCTGTTTTTT
CASSQELPSGNTGELFF
>.|15|TRBD1|TRBV30|TRBJ1-6
TGTGCCGGGACGAGGTCGCAGGGGGCGAATTCACCCCTCCACTTT
CAGTRSQGANSPLHF
>.|14|TRBD1|TRBV12-3/TRBV12-4|TRBJ2-7
TGTGCCAGCAGGCCGGGCCTCTCAGGGGGCGAGCAGTACTTC
CASRPGLSGGEQYF
>.|14|TRBD2|TRBV6-5|TRBJ2-1
TGTGCCAGCAGTTACCGGACTAGTGGCGATGAGCAGTTCTTC
CASSYRTSGDEQFF
>.|15|TRBD2|TRBV5-1|TRBJ2-2
TGCGCCAGCAGCTTGGGAGCGGGAAACACCGGGGAGCTGTTTTTT
CASSLGAGNTGELFF
>few|16|TRBD1|TRBV29-1|TRBJ1-3
TGCAGCGTTGATGGGGGGACAGGGGTTTCTGGAAACACCATATATTTT
CSVDGGTGVSGNTIYF
>few|16|.|TRBV9|TRBJ2-7
TGTGCCAGCAGCGTAGCAGCGGGCTATCCTTCCTACGAGCAGTACTTC
CASSVAAGYPSYEQYF